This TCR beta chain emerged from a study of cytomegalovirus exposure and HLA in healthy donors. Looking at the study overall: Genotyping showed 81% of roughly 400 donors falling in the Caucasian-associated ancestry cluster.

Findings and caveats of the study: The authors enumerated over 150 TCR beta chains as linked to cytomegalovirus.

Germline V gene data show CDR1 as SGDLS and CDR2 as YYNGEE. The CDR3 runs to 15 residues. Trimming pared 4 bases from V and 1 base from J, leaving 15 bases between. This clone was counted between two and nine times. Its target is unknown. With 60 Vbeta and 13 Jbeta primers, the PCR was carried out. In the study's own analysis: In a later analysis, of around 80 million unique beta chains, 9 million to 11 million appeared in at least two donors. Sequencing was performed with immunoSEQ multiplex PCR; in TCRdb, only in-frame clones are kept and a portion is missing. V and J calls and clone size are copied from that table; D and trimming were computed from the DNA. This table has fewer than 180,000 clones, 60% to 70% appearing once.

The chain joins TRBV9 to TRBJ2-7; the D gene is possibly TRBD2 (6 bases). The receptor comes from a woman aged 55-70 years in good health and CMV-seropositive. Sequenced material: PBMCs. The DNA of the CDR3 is TGTGCCAGCAGCATCAGTCCTAGCGCATCCTACGAGCAGTACTTC. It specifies CASSISPSASYEQYF.